This T cell receptor (beta chain) was obtained from a study of cytomegalovirus exposure and HLA in healthy donors. About the research overall: Genetic ancestry analysis placed under 90% of the 400 or so donors that were genotyped in the Caucasian-associated cluster. Points from the study as a whole: Earlier results showed most TCR beta V segments being productive about 87% or about 30% of the time. Near-uniform donor sequencing depth was presumed by presence/absence analyses.

The PCR employed 60 Vbeta primers together with 13 Jbeta primers. The assay was immunoSEQ multiplex PCR, and TCRdb's table has in-frame clones only and misses some. The data hold about 140,000 clones, with around 82% observed a single time. V was clipped by 2 bases and J by 4 bases; unmatched bases: 15. The V gene's germline CDR1 is PRHDT and CDR2 FYEKMQ (reference sequence). The CDR3 is 18 residues long. As regards this clone: Its matching antigen is unknown.

The source is a man aged 18 to 29 in good health and CMV-seropositive. Sequencing was performed on PBMCs. The J gene is TRBJ2-5, the V gene TRBV13, with 8 bases matching TRBD2. For the CDR3, the DNA is TGTGCCAGCAGCTTATTAGGTTTCGGCGGGAGGTCCTCAGAGACCCAGTACTTC. Its translation: CASSLLGFGGRSSETQYF.